The source of this T cell receptor (beta chain) is a study of T-cell memory formation after mild COVID-19. This clonotype has ten or more counts. V was clipped by 4 bases and J by 6 bases, with 9 bases between them. The germline CDR1 and CDR2 sequences are SEHNR and FQNEAQ (reference sequence). CDR3 length: 12 amino acids. TCRdb reprocessed the 5' RACE reads via MiXCR and lists one record per CDR3 protein. The data hold some 82,000 distinct CDR3 sequences, with 10% to 15% observed a single time. The rearrangement uses TRBV7-9 and TRBJ1-1, with D hard to call. The sequence came from a man between 18 and 29 years old who had mild COVID-19 (a few samples of this study predate the infection). Cell type and time point are not known. Specimen: PBMCs or a T cell subset sorted from them (not recorded which). The CDR3 sequence: CASSSGVAEAFF. The CDR3 DNA reads TGTGCCAGCAGCTCAGGTGTAGCTGAAGCTTTCTTT. Looking up the rest from reference TRBV7-9 and TRBJ1-1 gives the full variable domain: DTGVSQNPRHKITKRGQNVTFRCDPISEHNRLYWYRQTLGQGPEFLTYFQNEAQLEKSRLLSDRFSAERPKGSFSTLEIQRTEQGDSAMYLCASSSGVAEAFFGQGTRLTVV.